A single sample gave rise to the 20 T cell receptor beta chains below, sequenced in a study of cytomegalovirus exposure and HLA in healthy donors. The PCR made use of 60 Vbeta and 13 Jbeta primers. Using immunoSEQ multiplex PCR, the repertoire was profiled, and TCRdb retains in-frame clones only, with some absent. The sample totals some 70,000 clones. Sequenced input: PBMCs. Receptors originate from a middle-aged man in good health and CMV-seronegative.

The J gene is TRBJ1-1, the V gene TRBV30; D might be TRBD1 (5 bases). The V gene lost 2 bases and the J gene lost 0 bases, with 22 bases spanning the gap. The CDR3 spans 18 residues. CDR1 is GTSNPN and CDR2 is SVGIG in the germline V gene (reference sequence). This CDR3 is CAWSPSRQLSRLNTEAFF. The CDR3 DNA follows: TGTGCCTGGAGTCCCTCCAGACAGTTGTCCCGATTGAACACTGAAGCTTTCTTT.

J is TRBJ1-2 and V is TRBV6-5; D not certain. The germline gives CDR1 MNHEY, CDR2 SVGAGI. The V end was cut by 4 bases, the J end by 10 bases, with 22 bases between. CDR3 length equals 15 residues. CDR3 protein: CASSSHREYYVDYTF. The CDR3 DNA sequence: TGTGCCAGCAGTTCCCACCGGGAGTACTATGTCGACTACACCTTC.

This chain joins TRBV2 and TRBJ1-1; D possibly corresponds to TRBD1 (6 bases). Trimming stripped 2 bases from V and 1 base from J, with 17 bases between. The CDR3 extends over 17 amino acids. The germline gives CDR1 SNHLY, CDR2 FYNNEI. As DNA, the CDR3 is TGTGCCAGCAGTGAAAAGAGGACAGCGGGAGGGAACACTGAAGCTTTCTTT. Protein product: CASSEKRTAGGNTEAFF.

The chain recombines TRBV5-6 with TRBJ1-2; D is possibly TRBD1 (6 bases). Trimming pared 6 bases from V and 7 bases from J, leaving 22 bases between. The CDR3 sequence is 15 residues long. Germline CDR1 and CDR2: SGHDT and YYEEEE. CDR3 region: CASINTNIRGGGYTF. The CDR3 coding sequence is TGTGCCAGCATCAACACTAATATCAGGGGTGGTGGCTACACCTTC. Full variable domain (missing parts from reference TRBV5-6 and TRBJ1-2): DAGVTQSPTHLIKTRGQQVTLRCSPKSGHDTVSWYQQALGQGPQFIFQYYEEEERQRGNFPDRFSGHQFPNYSSELNVNALLLGDSALYLCASINTNIRGGGYTFGSGTRLTVV.

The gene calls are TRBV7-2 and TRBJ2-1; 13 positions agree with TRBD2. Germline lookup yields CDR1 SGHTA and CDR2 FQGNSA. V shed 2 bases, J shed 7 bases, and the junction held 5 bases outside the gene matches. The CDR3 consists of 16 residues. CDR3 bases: TGTGCCAGCAGCTTAACTAGCGGGGGGGGGCGGAATGAGCAGTTCTTC. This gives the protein CASSLTSGGGRNEQFF.

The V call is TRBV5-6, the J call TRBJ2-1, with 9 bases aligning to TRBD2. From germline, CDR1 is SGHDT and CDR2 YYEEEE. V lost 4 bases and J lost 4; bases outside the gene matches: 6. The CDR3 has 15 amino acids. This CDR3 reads CASSPAGGLYNEQFF. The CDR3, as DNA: TGTGCCAGCAGCCCGGCGGGGGGGCTGTACAATGAGCAGTTCTTC.

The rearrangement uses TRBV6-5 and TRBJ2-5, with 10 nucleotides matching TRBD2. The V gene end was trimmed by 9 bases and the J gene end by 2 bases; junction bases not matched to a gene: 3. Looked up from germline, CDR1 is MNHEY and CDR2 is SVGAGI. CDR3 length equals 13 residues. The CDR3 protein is CASGLAVQETQYF. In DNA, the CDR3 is TGTGCCAGTGGACTAGCGGTACAAGAGACCCAGTACTTC.

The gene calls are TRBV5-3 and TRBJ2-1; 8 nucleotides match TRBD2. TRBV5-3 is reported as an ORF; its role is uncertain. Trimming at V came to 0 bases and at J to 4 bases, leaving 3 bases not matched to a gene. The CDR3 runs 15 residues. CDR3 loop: CARSLAGGPYNEQFF. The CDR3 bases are TGTGCCAGAAGCTTGGCGGGGGGGCCATACAATGAGCAGTTCTTC.

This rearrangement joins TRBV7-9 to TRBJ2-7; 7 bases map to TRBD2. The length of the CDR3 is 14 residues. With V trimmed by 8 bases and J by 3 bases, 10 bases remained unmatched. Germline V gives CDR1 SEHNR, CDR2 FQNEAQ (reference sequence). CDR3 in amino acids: CASGAGVMNYEQYF. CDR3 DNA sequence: TGTGCCAGCGGGGCGGGGGTCATGAACTACGAGCAGTACTTC.

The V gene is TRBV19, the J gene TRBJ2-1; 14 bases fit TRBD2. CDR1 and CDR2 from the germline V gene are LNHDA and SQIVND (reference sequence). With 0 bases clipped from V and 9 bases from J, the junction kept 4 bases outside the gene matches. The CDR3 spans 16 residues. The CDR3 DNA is TGTGCCAGTAGTATAGATCTGGGGACTAGCGGGAGTGAGCAGTTCTTC. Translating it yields CASSIDLGTSGSEQFF.

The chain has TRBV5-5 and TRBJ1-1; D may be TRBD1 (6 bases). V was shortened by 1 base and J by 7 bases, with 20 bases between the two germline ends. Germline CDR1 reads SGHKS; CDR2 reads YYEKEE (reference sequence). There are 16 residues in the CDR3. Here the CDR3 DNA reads TGTGCCAGCAGCTTGAGACCACAGGGTGAAGGCGTTGAAGCTTTCTTT. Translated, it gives CASSLRPQGEGVEAFF.

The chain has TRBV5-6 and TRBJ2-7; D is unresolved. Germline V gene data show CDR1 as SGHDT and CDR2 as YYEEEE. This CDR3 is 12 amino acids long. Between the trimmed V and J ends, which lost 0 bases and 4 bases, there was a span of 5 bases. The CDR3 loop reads CASSLGNYEQYF. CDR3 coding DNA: TGTGCCAGCAGCTTGGGTAATTACGAGCAGTACTTC.

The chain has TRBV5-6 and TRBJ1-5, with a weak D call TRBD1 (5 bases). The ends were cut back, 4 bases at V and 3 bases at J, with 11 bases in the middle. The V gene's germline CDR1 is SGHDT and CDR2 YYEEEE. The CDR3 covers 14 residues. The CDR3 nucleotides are TGTGCCAGCAGCCCAAGGGGTTTCAATCAGCCCCAGCATTTT. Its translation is CASSPRGFNQPQHF.

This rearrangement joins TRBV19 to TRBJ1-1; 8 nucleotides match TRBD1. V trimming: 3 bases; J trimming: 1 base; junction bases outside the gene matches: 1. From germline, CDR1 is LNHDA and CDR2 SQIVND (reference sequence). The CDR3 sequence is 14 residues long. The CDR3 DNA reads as TGTGCCAGTAGTATTGGGACAGGGAACACTGAAGCTTTCTTT. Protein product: CASSIGTGNTEAFF.

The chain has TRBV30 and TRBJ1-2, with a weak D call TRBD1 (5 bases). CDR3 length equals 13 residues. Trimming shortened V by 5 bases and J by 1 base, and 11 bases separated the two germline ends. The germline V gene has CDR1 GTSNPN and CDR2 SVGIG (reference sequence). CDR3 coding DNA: TGTGCCTGGTCGGCAGGGTTTAACTATGGCTACACCTTC. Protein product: CAWSAGFNYGYTF.

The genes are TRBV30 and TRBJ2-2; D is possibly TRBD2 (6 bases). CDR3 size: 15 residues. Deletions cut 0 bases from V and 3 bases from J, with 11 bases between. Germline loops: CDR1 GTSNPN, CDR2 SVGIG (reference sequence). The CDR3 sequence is CAWSVGGTDTGELFF. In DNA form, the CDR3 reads TGTGCCTGGAGTGTTGGCGGGACGGACACCGGGGAGCTGTTTTTT. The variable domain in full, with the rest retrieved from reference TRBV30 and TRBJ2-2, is SQTIHQWPATLVQPVGSPLSLECTVEGTSNPNLYWYRQAAGRGLQLLFYSVGIGQISSEVPQNLSASRPQDRQFILSSKKLLLSDSGFYLCAWSVGGTDTGELFFGEGSRLTVL.

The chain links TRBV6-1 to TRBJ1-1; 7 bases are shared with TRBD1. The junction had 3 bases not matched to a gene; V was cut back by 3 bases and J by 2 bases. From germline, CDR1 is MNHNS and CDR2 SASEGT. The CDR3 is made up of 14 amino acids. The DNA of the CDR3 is TGTGCCAGCAGTGAGGGACAGTTAAACACTGAAGCTTTCTTT. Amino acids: CASSEGQLNTEAFF.

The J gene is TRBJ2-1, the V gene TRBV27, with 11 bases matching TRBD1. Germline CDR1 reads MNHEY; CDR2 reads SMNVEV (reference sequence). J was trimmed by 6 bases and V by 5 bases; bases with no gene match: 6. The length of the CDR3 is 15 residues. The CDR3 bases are TGTGCCAGCAGTACTCCGGGACAGGGGGGCAATGAGCAGTTCTTC. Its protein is CASSTPGQGGNEQFF.

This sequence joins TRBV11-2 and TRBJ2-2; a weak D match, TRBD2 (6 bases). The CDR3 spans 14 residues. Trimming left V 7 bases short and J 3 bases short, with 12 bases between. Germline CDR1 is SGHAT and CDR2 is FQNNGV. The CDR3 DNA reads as TGTGCCAGCATCGAGCGGGCCCACACCGGGGAGCTGTTTTTT. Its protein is CASIERAHTGELFF.

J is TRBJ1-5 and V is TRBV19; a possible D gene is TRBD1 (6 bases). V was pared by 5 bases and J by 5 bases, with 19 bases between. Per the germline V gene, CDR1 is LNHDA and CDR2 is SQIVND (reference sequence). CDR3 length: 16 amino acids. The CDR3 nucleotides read TGTGCCAGTAGTGCAGGGGTACCGGGTGGTCATCAGCCCCAGCATTTT. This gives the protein CASSAGVPGGHQPQHF.